Given below is one TCR beta chain in context. Its antigen is currently not known. No base quality information exists; no much larger clone differs at one position. This specimen belongs to a study of CD8+CD57+ T cells in acquired aplastic anemia (dated by TCRdb to about 2018). A note on the overall study: On average, sorted CD4+ and CD8+ cells yielded around 3.5 ug of extracted DNA, with a range of roughly 0.17 to 27.4 ug. A CD8+CD57+ expansion meant a frequency higher than the mean frequency seen in healthy subjects.

Profiling of TCR beta VDJ combinations and CDR3 sequences used genomic DNA as the template. TCR repertoire sequencing was run on an Illumina HiSeq 2000. On the authors' methods: TRBV/TRBJ rearrangement plots, CDR3 size and DJ length profiles, and Simpson's diversity index were used to assess repertoires. The most abundant DNA sequence in the deep sequencing data was taken as the immunodominant clone. CDR3 amino acid sequences were screened for sharing across subjects and were compared with published repertoires and the VDJdb database. The public reads were reanalyzed by TCRdb: fastp trimming at Q25, MiXCR alignment, in-frame beta chains only. Each record represents a unique CDR3 protein, reported with the most common genes and DNA among its rows. TCRdb, not the authors, supplied the V and J calls. The sample yields about 98,000 distinct CDR3 sequences; 65% to 70% were counted once. 50% to 70% of the sample is taken by the ten largest.

Flow cytometry had shown CD8+CD57+ cell expansion in the patients selected for sequencing. Severe acquired aplastic anemia was diagnosed in all patients according to International Study of Aplastic Anemia and Agranulocytosis and Camitta criteria. No therapy had been received by the patients at the time of blood sampling. TCR repertoires of sorted CD4+ and CD8+ blood T cells from severe aplastic anemia patients and healthy subjects were deep-sequenced in the study. Patients were enrolled under clinicaltrials.gov protocols 00001620, 01623167, 00001397, 00071045, 00081523 and 00961064 in the USA. Ficoll-Paque density gradient centrifugation was used to isolate peripheral blood mononuclear cells. Before DNA extraction, CD4+ and CD8+ T cells were sorted by FACS or by magnetic beads. There are 15 amino acids in the CDR3, from cysteine to phenylalanine inclusive. Here the CDR3 DNA is all that survives: 45 bases in frame from base 1. CDR1 DFQATT and CDR2 SNEGSKA are derived from the germline V gene (reference sequence). The germline ends are 18 bases apart after V is trimmed by 3 bases and J by 6 bases.

Results the study describes overall, beyond this receptor: Patients and healthy controls showed no significant difference in CD8+ Simpson's diversity (P=0.060). Twenty-nine CD8+ CDR3 sequences were found in both patients and controls but appeared to be highly expressed in patients and within the immunodominant clones of the patients.

Sequenced material: sorted CD4+, CD8+, or CD8+CD57+ T cells (not recorded which) from PBMCs. Recombination linked TRBV20-1 to TRBJ1-5; the D gene lacks a confident call. The TCR originated in a human donor with aplastic anemia. The DNA sequence follows: TGCAGTGCTAGGCTCGGAGGTAACGTGGGTCAGCCCCAGCATTTT. Protein translation: CSARLGGNVGQPQHF.